One T cell receptor (beta chain) is described in this entry. The entry originates in a study of regulatory T cells in long-lasting Graves disease. Researchers made TCR beta libraries by using iRepertoire HTBI primers and running Arm-PCR on CDR3 regions. Authors' analysis steps: The identification of about 66 TRBV and roughly 14 TRBJ segments was made across samples. Each CDR3 protein is one row after TCRdb ran MiXCR on the multiplex PCR reads. The authors' filters were not applied to this entry. Counted here are 350,000 to 400,000 distinct CDR3 sequences, 15% to 20% occurring once; the ten biggest clones make up 20% to 25%. Described time point: newly diagnosed GD, antithyroid drugs for less than 3 months. RNA from PBMCs was the source of the TCR library. EDTA tubes held approximately 9 milliliters of peripheral blood from each patient. CDR3 length: 14 residues. Trimming removed 4 bases at V and 6 bases at J, with 17 bases between. In germline, CDR1 is SGDLS, CDR2 YYNGEE.

This same sample was also taken into another study, of T cells in Graves' hyperthyroidism and ophthalmopathy. This second study notes: Lactation, pregnancy, other autoimmune disease or uncontrolled infection led to exclusion of patients. Median prediction lead before ophthalmopathy onset was roughly 6 months with the model.

This chain links TRBV9 with TRBJ2-7; D gene uncertain. The sequenced sample was peripheral blood mononuclear cells (PBMCs), obtained at new diagnosis, from a patient treated with antithyroid drugs. The TCR originated in a woman aged 18-35 years with Graves disease. CDR3: CASSPVGFGREQYF. In nucleotides, the CDR3 is TGTGCCAGCAGCCCGGTGGGATTCGGGCGCGAGCAGTACTTC.